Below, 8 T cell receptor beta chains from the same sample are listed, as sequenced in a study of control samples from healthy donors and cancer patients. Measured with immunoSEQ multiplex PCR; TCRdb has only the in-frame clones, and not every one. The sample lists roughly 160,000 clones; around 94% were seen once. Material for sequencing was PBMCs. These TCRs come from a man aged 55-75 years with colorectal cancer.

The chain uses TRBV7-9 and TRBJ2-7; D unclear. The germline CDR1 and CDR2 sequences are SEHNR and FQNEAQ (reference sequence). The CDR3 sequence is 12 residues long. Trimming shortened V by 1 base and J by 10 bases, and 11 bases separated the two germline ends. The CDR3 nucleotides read TGTGCCAGCAGCTTAGAAGGTCGCCGCCAGTACTTC. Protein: CASSLEGRRQYF.

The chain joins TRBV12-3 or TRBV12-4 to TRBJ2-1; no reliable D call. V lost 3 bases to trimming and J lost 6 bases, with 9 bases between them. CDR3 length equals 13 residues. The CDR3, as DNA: TGTGCCAGCAGTTTCTCCAGCAGCAATGAGCAGTTCTTC. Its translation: CASSFSSSNEQFF.

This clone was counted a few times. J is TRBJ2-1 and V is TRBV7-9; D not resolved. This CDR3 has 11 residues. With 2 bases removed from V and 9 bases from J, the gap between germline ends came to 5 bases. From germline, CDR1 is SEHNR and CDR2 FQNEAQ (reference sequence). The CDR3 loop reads CASSLYVEQFF. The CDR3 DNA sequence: TGTGCCAGCAGCTTATATGTTGAGCAGTTCTTC.

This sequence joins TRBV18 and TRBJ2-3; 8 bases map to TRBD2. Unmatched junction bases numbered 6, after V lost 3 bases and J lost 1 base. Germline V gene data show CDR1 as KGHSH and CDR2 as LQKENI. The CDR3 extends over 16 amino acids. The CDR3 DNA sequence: TGTGCCAGCTCACCCAATCGGGGGGGTGGCACAGATACGCAGTATTTT. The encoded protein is CASSPNRGGGTDTQYF. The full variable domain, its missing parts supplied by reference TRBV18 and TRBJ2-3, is NAGVMQNPRHLVRRRGQEARLRCSPMKGHSHVYWYRQLPEEGLKFMVYLQKENIIDESGMPKERFSAEFPKEGPSILRIQQVVRGDSAAYFCASSPNRGGGTDTQYFGPGTRLTVL.

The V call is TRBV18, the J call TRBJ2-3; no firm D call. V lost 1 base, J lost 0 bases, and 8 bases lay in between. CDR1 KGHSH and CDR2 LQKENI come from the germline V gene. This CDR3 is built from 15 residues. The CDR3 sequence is CASSPQTGSTDTQYF. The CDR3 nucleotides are TGTGCCAGCTCACCACAGACGGGCAGCACAGATACGCAGTATTTT.

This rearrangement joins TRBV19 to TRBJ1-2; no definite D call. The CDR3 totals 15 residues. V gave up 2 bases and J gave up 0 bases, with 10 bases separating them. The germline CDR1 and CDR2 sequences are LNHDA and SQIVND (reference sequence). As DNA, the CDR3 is TGTGCCAGTAGTATAACGGGCGGGTCTAACTATGGCTACACCTTC. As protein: CASSITGGSNYGYTF.

CDR3 in amino acids: CASSDSTGIPPGANVLTF. CDR3 in DNA: TGTGCCAGTAGTGATTCGACAGGGATCCCCCCTGGGGCCAACGTCCTGACTTTC. This chain connects TRBV19 to TRBJ2-6, with 7 bases lining up with TRBD1. With 5 bases clipped from V and 2 bases from J, the junction kept 12 bases outside the gene matches. Germline CDR1 LNHDA, CDR2 SQIVND (reference sequence). There are 18 residues in the CDR3. The full variable domain, completed using reference TRBV19 and TRBJ2-6, is DGGITQSPKYLFRKEGQNVTLSCEQNLNHDAMYWYRQDPGQGLRLIYYSQIVNDFQKGDIAEGYSVSREKKESFPLTVTSAQKNPTAFYLCASSDSTGIPPGANVLTFGAGSRLTVL.

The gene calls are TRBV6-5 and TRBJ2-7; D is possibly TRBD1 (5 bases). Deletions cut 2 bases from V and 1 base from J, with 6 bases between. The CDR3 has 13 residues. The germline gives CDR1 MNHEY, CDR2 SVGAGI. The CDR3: CASSYDSSYEQYF. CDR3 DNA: TGTGCCAGCAGTTACGACAGTTCCTACGAGCAGTACTTC.